What follows are 32 T cell receptor beta chains derived from one specimen sequenced in a study of cytomegalovirus exposure and HLA in healthy donors. This PCR relied on a set of 60 Vbeta primers and 13 Jbeta primers. The repertoire was sequenced with immunoSEQ multiplex PCR; TCRdb's copy has only in-frame clones and lacks some. Of over 90,000 clones detected, 60% to 80% appear once; the ten largest clones hold roughly 9.3%. The sample was PBMCs. The receptors shown here come from a male donor in good health and CMV-seropositive.

The sample holds a few counts of this clone. A far larger clone is off by one base, so a read error is likely. This same CDR3 is encoded by further DNA sequences in the sample. In DNA, the CDR3 is TGTGCCAGCAGCCAACGGACAGGGAGAGGGGAAGCTTTCTTT. Translation: CASSQRTGRGEAFF. This chain uses TRBV11-2 with TRBJ1-1; 8 bases align to TRBD1. CDR3 length: 14 amino acids. Losses at the gene ends were 5 bases for V and 8 bases for J; bases not matched to a gene: 10. Germline CDR1 SGHAT, CDR2 FQNNGV.

Comment on this clone: The junction departs from the called germline gene at one end, perhaps through a read error. The gene calls are TRBV7-8 and TRBJ2-1; D not resolved. Germline V gives CDR1 SGHVS, CDR2 FQNEAQ. This CDR3 is built from 15 residues. CDR3 loop: CAGSLLSSVGNEQFF. The CDR3 coding sequence is TGTGCCGGCAGCTTACTCAGTTCCGTTGGCAATGAGCAGTTCTTC. The full variable domain, in which reference TRBV7-8 and TRBJ2-1 provide the parts outside the CDR3, is GAGVSQSPRYKVAKRGQDVALRCDPISGHVSLFWYQQALGQGPEFLTYFQNEAQLDKSGLPSDRFFAERPEGSVSTLKIQRTQQEDSAVYLCAGSLLSSVGNEQFFGPGTRLTVL.

The rearrangement links TRBV15 to TRBJ1-4; D possibly corresponds to TRBD1 (6 bases). Between the trimmed V and J ends, which lost 4 bases and 15 bases, there was a span of 12 bases. The CDR3 is made up of 11 amino acids. Germline assignment: CDR1 LNHNV and CDR2 YYDKDF (reference sequence). CDR3 in amino acids: CATSNQGTVFF. The DNA for the CDR3 is TGTGCCACCAGCAACCAGGGGACGGTGTTTTTT.

The chain links TRBV5-5 to TRBJ1-5; D is unresolved. The CDR3 is made up of 15 amino acids. Germline lookup yields CDR1 SGHKS and CDR2 YYEKEE (reference sequence). Trimming stripped 2 bases from V and 0 bases from J, with 9 bases between. The CDR3 protein is CASSFDGVSNQPQHF. The CDR3 bases are TGTGCCAGCAGCTTCGACGGGGTTAGCAATCAGCCCCAGCATTTT.

This clone came up a few times. The chain has TRBV19 and TRBJ1-2; the D is unclear. The V and J ends lost 4 bases and 4 bases respectively, with 10 bases between them. The germline gives CDR1 LNHDA, CDR2 SQIVND (reference sequence). This CDR3 contains 13 residues. This CDR3 is CASSRLMGYGYTF. The CDR3 DNA reads TGTGCCAGTAGTAGACTGATGGGCTATGGCTACACCTTC.

In this sample, this clone turned up a few times. The chain links TRBV4-1 to TRBJ2-7; D might be TRBD2 (6 bases). The CDR3 length is 17 residues. Germline-derived CDR1 and CDR2 are MGHRA and YSYEKL. Trimming removed 0 bases from V and 3 bases from J, with 18 bases in between. The chain's CDR3 is CASSQDPPRTGDYEQYF. The CDR3, as DNA: TGCGCCAGCAGCCAAGATCCCCCCCGTACGGGGGACTACGAGCAGTACTTC.

The V and J genes are TRBV7-9 and TRBJ2-5; TRBD1 agrees at 7 bases. Trimming at V came to 5 bases and at J to 1 base, leaving 4 bases not matched to a gene. Germline V gene data show CDR1 as SEHNR and CDR2 as FQNEAQ (reference sequence). This CDR3 is built from 14 residues. Here the CDR3 DNA reads TGTGCCAGCAGCCTACAGGGGCCCCAAGAGACCCAGTACTTC. Amino acid sequence: CASSLQGPQETQYF.

Details on this clone: A junction boundary mismatches the germline segment, possibly from a read error. The V gene is TRBV23-1, the J gene TRBJ2-1; tentatively, D is TRBD2 (6 bases). TRBV23-1 is reported as an ORF; its role is uncertain. This CDR3 has 11 amino acids. For the CDR3, the DNA is TGCGCCGCACCCCTTGGGGGGAGGTCGATCTTC. The encoded protein is CAAPLGGRSIF.

The genes are TRBV29-1 and TRBJ2-3, with TRBD2 matching 13 bases. The CDR3 covers 15 residues. Looked up from germline, CDR1 is SQVTM and CDR2 is ANQGSEA. V shed 5 bases and J 3 bases; nucleotides not matched to a gene: 5. The CDR3 region is CSVQRTSGRTDTQYF. For the CDR3, the DNA is TGCAGCGTTCAACGGACTAGCGGGAGAACAGATACGCAGTATTTT.

The J gene is TRBJ2-6, the V gene TRBV4-1; the D gene is possibly TRBD2 (7 bases). The CDR3 is 20 amino acids. Germline CDR1 reads MGHRA; CDR2 reads YSYEKL. Trimming took 4 bases from V and 4 from J, leaving 26 bases between them. This chain's CDR3 is CASSRTSLIAGARGANVLTF. The CDR3 nucleotides are TGCGCCAGCAGCCGAACCTCCCTTATTGCGGGGGCGCGGGGGGCCAACGTCCTGACTTTC.

The CDR3 loop is CASRGTGIDEQFF. The CDR3 nucleotides are TGTGCCAGCAGAGGGACAGGAATTGATGAGCAGTTCTTC. The J gene is TRBJ2-1, the V gene TRBV6-4, with 8 bases fitting TRBD1. CDR1 MRHNA and CDR2 SNTAGT come from the germline V gene. This CDR3 is 13 amino acids long. V trimming: 6 bases; J trimming: 8 bases; junction bases outside the gene matches: 6.

This clone has only a few counts. The germline gene is not matched at one end of the junction; a read error may be the cause. The J gene is TRBJ2-6, the V gene TRBV28, with D possibly being TRBD1 (5 bases). CDR3 size: 14 residues. Germline CDR1 MDHEN, CDR2 SYDVKM. The CDR3 sequence is CASSRALGANGLTF. CDR3 DNA: TGTGCCAGCAGCCGGGCCCTTGGGGCCAACGGCCTGACTTTC.

A word on this clone: Its ends do not fully match the called genes, so a read error is possible. The CDR3 region is CASSLGTGENSPLHF. Here the CDR3 DNA reads TGTGCCAGCAGTTTAGGGACAGGGGAGAATTCACCCCTCCACTTT. The gene calls are TRBV7-2 and TRBJ1-6, with 10 bases that match TRBD1. CDR3 length: 15 residues. CDR1 and CDR2 from the germline V gene are SGHTA and FQGNSA.

Only a few counts were recorded for this clone. J is TRBJ2-7 and V is TRBV5-1; perhaps TRBD1 as D (5 bases). Germline V gene data show CDR1 as SGHRS and CDR2 as YFSETQ. The V end lost 0 bases, the J end lost 3 bases, and 13 bases lay between the germline ends. This CDR3 spans 15 amino acids. The CDR3 DNA sequence: TGCGCCAGCAGCTTGGATGGTTCAGGGCGCTACGAGCAGTACTTC. Residues: CASSLDGSGRYEQYF.

The gene calls are TRBV4-2 and TRBJ2-3; D unclear. The germline V and J ends were trimmed by 5 bases and 4 bases, with 10 bases remaining between them. The CDR3 is 13 residues long. Germline CDR1 is LGHNA and CDR2 is YNFKEQ. Here the CDR3 reads CASSDTDADTQYF. Here the CDR3 DNA reads TGTGCCAGCAGCGACACTGACGCAGATACGCAGTATTTT.

V gene TRBV5-6 combines with J gene TRBJ1-1; no clear D. Germline CDR1 and CDR2: SGHDT and YYEEEE. The CDR3 length is 12 residues. V dropped 1 base and J dropped 9 bases, with 10 bases sitting between them. CDR3 in amino acids: CASSLKQTKAFF. The DNA of the CDR3 is TGTGCCAGCAGCTTGAAACAGACCAAAGCTTTCTTT.

This chain joins TRBV11-1 and TRBJ2-5, with 10 bases matching TRBD1. Germline V gives CDR1 SGHAT, CDR2 FQDESV (reference sequence). Trimming took 5 bases from V and 3 from J; bases not matched to a gene: 6. This CDR3 is 15 amino acids long. The CDR3 region is CASSPRQGAKETQYF. The CDR3 DNA reads TGTGCCAGCAGCCCAAGACAGGGGGCCAAAGAGACCCAGTACTTC.

The V and J genes are TRBV6-1 and TRBJ1-6, with 8 bases matching TRBD1. Germline loops: CDR1 MNHNS, CDR2 SASEGT. J gave up 6 bases and V 3 bases, and 13 bases lay outside the gene matches. CDR3 length: 18 residues. The CDR3 region is CASSDYDRGGWGNSPLHF. The CDR3 DNA is TGTGCCAGCAGTGATTACGACAGGGGAGGATGGGGTAATTCACCCCTCCACTTT.

The rearrangement uses TRBV7-8 and TRBJ2-1; TRBD1 aligns across 11 bases. J gave up 6 bases and V 6 bases, and 7 bases lay outside the gene matches. Germline assignment: CDR1 SGHVS and CDR2 FQNEAQ. CDR3 length equals 15 residues. CDR3 in DNA: TGTGCCAGCAGGCACCGGGGACAGGGGGGCAATGAGCAGTTCTTC. This sequence encodes CASRHRGQGGNEQFF.

The rearrangement joins TRBV15 to TRBJ2-3, with D hard to call. The V end was cut by 0 bases, the J end by 2 bases, with 9 bases between. The CDR3 loop spans 15 amino acids. Per the germline V gene, CDR1 is LNHNV and CDR2 is YYDKDF (reference sequence). The CDR3 coding sequence is TGTGCCACCAGCAGAGATGTTGGAGCCACAGATACGCAGTATTTT. It codes for CATSRDVGATDTQYF. Supplemented by reference TRBV15 and TRBJ2-3, the full variable domain reads DAMVIQNPRYQVTQFGKPVTLSCSQTLNHNVMYWYQQKSSQAPKLLFHYYDKDFNNEADTPDNFQSRRPNTSFCFLDIRSPGLGDTAMYLCATSRDVGATDTQYFGPGTRLTVL.

DNA of the CDR3: TGCAGCGTTGAAAAGGGGGACTATGGCTACACCTTC. Encoded protein: CSVEKGDYGYTF. This chain uses TRBV29-1 with TRBJ1-2; tentatively, D is TRBD1 (6 bases). The CDR3 spans 12 residues. Germline V gene sequence: CDR1 SQVTM, CDR2 ANQGSEA. The V end lost 2 bases, the J end lost 3 bases, and 7 bases lay between the germline ends.

The CDR3 loop reads CASSLSSQGDSPLHF. Written as DNA, the CDR3 is TGTGCCAGCAGTTTATCGAGCCAGGGGGATTCACCCCTCCACTTT. The chain joins TRBV27 to TRBJ1-6, with 7 bases aligning to TRBD1. CDR3 length: 15 residues. Germline CDR1 MNHEY, CDR2 SMNVEV (reference sequence). V shed 0 bases, J shed 8 bases, and the junction held 4 bases outside the gene matches.

This clone was detected once. The CDR3 DNA reads TGTGCCAGCAGCTTCGGGGAGGGCAGGGGTGAGCAGTTCTTC. It specifies CASSFGEGRGEQFF. The chain recombines TRBV7-9 with TRBJ2-1; D possibly corresponds to TRBD2 (7 bases). The CDR3 length is 14 residues. Germline loops: CDR1 SEHNR, CDR2 FQNEAQ (reference sequence). The V gene lost 3 bases and the J gene lost 9 bases, with 15 bases spanning the gap.

This chain joins TRBV7-2 and TRBJ2-5, with 10 positions matching TRBD1. Germline V gene sequence: CDR1 SGHTA, CDR2 FQGNSA. J gave up 5 bases and V 7 bases, and 7 bases lay outside the gene matches. The CDR3 totals 14 residues. The CDR3 DNA is TGTGCCAGCACCCCGGACAGGGGGTACGAGACCCAGTACTTC. This codes for CASTPDRGYETQYF.

This chain links TRBV5-4 with TRBJ2-2, with D possibly matching TRBD1 (5 bases). The CDR3 loop spans 15 amino acids. V shed 4 bases and J shed 6 bases, with 16 bases lying between them. Germline CDR1 and CDR2: SGHNT and YYREEE (reference sequence). The CDR3 sequence is CASSPAAVGAGELFF. The CDR3 bases are TGTGCCAGCAGCCCGGCGGCAGTAGGGGCCGGGGAGCTGTTTTTT. The complete variable domain, with remaining parts taken from reference TRBV5-4 and TRBJ2-2, reads ETGVTQSPTHLIKTRGQQVTLRCSSQSGHNTVSWYQQALGQGPQFIFQYYREEENGRGNFPPRFSGLQFPNYSSELNVNALELDDSALYLCASSPAAVGAGELFFGEGSRLTVL.

The chain uses TRBV28 and TRBJ1-4, with TRBD1 as a possible D gene (6 bases). The V and J ends lost 6 bases and 5 bases respectively, with 13 bases between them. This CDR3 region has 14 residues. Per germline, CDR1 MDHEN and CDR2 SYDVKM. CDR3 coding DNA: TGTGCCAGCAGCGTACAGGGAAGGAATGAAAAACTGTTTTTT. This sequence encodes CASSVQGRNEKLFF.

This chain uses TRBV4-2 with TRBJ2-5; 10 bases agree with TRBD2. The V gene's germline CDR1 is LGHNA and CDR2 YNFKEQ. V gave up 4 bases and J gave up 1 base; unmatched junction bases: 9. This CDR3 has 17 residues. The CDR3 DNA is TGTGCCAGCAGCCGGGCTAGCGGGAGAGGTGGCCAAGAGACCCAGTACTTC. This sequence encodes CASSRASGRGGQETQYF.

This clone was seen only once. The chain couples TRBV28 to TRBJ2-6, with TRBD1 as a possible D gene (5 bases). Germline assignment: CDR1 MDHEN and CDR2 SYDVKM. The CDR3 is made up of 16 amino acids. V lost 6 bases and J lost 0, with 12 bases in between. As DNA, the CDR3 is TGTGCCAGCAGGGAAGGACAACTCTCTGGGGCCAACGTCCTGACTTTC. Protein: CASREGQLSGANVLTF. Based on the CDR3 plus reference TRBV28 and TRBJ2-6, the full variable domain is DVKVTQSSRYLVKRTGEKVFLECVQDMDHENMFWYRQDPGLGLRLIYFSYDVKMKEKGDIPEGYSVSREKKERFSLILESASTNQTSMYLCASREGQLSGANVLTFGAGSRLTVL.

The rearrangement uses TRBV6-5 and TRBJ2-1; 8 bases match TRBD2. From germline, CDR1 is MNHEY and CDR2 SVGAGI. The trim removed 6 bases at V and 7 bases at J, leaving 5 bases unmatched. This CDR3 comprises 13 residues. Here the CDR3 reads CASSPGTRNEQFF. The CDR3 DNA reads as TGTGCCAGCAGCCCCGGGACTAGAAATGAGCAGTTCTTC.

The chain links TRBV21-1 to TRBJ2-3; the D call TRBD2 from the table was never checked on the DNA. TRBV21-1 has pseudogene status. The CDR3 covers 19 residues. The CDR3 loop is CASSKRSRGGPTSTDTQYF. The CDR3 bases are TGTGCCAGCAGCAAACGGAGTAGGGGGGGACCCACTAGCACAGATACGCAGTATTTT.

The rearrangement links TRBV28 to TRBJ2-2, with 7 bases identical to TRBD1. Per germline, CDR1 MDHEN and CDR2 SYDVKM. The V gene end was trimmed by 2 bases and the J gene end by 6 bases; junction bases not matched to a gene: 12. The CDR3 is made up of 17 amino acids. The CDR3 region is CASSLLPEGAPAGELFF. The CDR3 bases are TGTGCCAGCAGTTTACTTCCCGAGGGGGCGCCGGCCGGGGAGCTGTTTTTT.

The chain carries TRBV5-1 and TRBJ2-4; TRBD2 agrees at 14 bases. V lost 1 base and J lost 6; bases outside the gene matches: 9. There are 18 residues in the CDR3. Per germline, CDR1 SGHRS and CDR2 YFSETQ. The CDR3, as DNA: TGCGCCAGCAGCTTGACGGGACTAGCGGGAGCGCGGGGAAACATTCAGTACTTC. This encodes CASSLTGLAGARGNIQYF.